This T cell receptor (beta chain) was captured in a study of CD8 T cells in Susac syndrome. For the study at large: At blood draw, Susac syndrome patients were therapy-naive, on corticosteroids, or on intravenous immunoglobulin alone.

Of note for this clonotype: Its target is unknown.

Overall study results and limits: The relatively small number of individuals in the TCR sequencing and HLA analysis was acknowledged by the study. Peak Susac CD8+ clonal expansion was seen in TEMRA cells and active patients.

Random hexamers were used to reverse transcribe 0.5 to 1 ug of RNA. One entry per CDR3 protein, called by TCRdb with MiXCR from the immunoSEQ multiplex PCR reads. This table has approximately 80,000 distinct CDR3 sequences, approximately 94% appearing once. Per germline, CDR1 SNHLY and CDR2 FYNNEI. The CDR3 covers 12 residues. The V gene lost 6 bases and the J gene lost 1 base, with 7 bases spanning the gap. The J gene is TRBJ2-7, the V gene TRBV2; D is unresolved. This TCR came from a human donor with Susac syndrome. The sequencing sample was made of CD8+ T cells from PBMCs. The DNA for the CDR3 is TGTGCCAGCAGGTCCCCTTCCTACGAGCAGTACTTC. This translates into CASRSPSYEQYF.